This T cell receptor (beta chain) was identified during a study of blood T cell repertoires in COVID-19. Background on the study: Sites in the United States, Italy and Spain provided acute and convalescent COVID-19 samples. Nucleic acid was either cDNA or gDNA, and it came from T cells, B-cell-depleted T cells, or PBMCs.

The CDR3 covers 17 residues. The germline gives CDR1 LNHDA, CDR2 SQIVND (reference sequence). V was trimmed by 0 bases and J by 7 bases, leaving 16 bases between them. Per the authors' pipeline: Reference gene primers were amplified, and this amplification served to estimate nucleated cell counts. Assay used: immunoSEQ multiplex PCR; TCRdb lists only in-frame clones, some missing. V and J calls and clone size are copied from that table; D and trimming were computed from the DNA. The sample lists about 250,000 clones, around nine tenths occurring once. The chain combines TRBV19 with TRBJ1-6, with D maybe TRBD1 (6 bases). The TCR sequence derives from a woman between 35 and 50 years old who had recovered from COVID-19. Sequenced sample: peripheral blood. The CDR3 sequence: CASSIDRRAGANSPLHF. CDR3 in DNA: TGTGCCAGTAGTATAGATCGACGGGCAGGGGCGAATTCACCCCTCCACTTT.